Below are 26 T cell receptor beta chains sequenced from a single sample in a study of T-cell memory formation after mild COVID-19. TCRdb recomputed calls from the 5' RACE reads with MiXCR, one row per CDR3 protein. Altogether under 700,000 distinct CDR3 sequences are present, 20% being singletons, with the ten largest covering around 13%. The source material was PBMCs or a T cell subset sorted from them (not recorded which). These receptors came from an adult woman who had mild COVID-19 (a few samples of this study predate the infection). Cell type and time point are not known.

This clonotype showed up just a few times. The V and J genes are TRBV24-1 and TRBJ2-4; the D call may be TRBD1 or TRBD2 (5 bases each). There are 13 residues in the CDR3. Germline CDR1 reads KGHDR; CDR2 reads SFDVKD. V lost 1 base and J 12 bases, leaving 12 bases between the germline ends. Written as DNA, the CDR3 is TGTGCCACCAGTGATTTCGGGAAGGGACCTCAGTACTTC. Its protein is CATSDFGKGPQYF.

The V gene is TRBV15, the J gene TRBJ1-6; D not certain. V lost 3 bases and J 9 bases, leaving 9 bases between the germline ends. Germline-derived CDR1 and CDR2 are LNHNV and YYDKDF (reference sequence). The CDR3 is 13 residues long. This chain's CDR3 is CATSRAGRSPLHF. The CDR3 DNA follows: TGTGCCACCAGCAGGGCTGGACGTTCACCCCTCCACTTT.

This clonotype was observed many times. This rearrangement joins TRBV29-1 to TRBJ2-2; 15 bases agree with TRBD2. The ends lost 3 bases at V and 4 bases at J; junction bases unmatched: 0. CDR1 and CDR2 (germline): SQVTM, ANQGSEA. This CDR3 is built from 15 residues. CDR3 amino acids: CSVEGLAGGTGELFF. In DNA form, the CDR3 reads TGCAGCGTTGAGGGACTAGCGGGAGGCACCGGGGAGCTGTTTTTT.

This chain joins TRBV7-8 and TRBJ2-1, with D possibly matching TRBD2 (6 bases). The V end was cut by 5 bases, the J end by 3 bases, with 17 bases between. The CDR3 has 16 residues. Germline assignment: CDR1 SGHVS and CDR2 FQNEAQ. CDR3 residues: CASSERRGAVYNEQFF. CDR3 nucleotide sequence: TGTGCCAGCAGCGAGAGGAGGGGAGCGGTCTACAATGAGCAGTTCTTC.

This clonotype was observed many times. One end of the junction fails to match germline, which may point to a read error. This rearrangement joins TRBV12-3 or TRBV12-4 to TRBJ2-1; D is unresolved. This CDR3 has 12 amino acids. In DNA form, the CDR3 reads TGCGCCAGCAGCTTGTCCTACAATGAGCAGTTCTTC. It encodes CASSLSYNEQFF.

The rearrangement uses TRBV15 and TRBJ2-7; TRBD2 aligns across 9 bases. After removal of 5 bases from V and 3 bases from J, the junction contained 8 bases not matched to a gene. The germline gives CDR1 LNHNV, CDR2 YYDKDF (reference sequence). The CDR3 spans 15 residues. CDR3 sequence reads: CATSLTSGSGYEQYF. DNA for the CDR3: TGTGCCACCAGCCTGACTAGCGGTTCGGGCTACGAGCAGTACTTC.

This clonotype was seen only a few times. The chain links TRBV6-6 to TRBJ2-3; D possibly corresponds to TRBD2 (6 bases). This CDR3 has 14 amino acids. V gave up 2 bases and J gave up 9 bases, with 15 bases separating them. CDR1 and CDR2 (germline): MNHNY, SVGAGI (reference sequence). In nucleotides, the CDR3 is TGTGCCAGCAGTTACGCCGTTAGCGGCCGAACGCAGTATTTT. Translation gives CASSYAVSGRTQYF.

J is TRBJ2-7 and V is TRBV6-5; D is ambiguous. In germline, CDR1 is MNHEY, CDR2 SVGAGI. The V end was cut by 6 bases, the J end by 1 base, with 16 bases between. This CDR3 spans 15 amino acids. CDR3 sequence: CASSFSAFISYEQYF. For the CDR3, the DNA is TGTGCCAGCAGCTTCTCGGCCTTCATTTCCTACGAGCAGTACTTC.

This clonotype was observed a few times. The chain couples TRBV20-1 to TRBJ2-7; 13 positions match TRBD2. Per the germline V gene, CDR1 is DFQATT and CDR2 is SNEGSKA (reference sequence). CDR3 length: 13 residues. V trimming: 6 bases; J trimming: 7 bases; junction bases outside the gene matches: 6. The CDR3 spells CSAGLAGVREQYF. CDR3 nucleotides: TGCAGTGCAGGACTAGCGGGAGTTCGGGAGCAGTACTTC.

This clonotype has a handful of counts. The CDR3 DNA is TGTGCCAGCTCAAAAGGTTGGACTGAAGCTTTCTTT. This sequence encodes CASSKGWTEAFF. J is TRBJ1-1 and V is TRBV6-5; D is unclear. Deletions cut 8 bases from V and 5 bases from J, with 12 bases between. The CDR3 extends over 12 amino acids. Germline CDR1 reads MNHEY; CDR2 reads SVGAGI.

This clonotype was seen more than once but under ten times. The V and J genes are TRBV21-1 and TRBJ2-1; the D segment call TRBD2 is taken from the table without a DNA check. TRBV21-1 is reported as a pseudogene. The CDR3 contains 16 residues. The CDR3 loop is CASSKARREKDNEQFF. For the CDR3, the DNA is TGTGCCAGCAGCAAAGCGCGGAGGGAGAAGGACAATGAGCAGTTCTTC.

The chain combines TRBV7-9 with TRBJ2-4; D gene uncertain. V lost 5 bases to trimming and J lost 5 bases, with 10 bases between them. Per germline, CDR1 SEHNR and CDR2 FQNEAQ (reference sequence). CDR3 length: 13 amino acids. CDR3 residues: CASSTPTENIQYF. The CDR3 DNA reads TGTGCCAGCAGCACACCGACCGAAAACATTCAGTACTTC.

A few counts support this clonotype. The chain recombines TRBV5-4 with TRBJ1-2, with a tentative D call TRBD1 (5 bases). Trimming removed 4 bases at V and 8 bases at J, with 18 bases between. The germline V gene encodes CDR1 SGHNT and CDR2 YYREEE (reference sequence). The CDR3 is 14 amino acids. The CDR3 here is CASSLGTPLGGYTF. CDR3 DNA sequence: TGTGCCAGCAGCCTGGGGACGCCTTTGGGGGGCTACACCTTC.

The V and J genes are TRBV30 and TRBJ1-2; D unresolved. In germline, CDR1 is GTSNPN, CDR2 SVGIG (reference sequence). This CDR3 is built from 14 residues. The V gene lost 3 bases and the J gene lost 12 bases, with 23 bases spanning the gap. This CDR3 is CAWSGSAALRPHTF. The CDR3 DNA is TGTGCCTGGAGCGGGTCGGCAGCCCTTAGGCCCCACACCTTC.

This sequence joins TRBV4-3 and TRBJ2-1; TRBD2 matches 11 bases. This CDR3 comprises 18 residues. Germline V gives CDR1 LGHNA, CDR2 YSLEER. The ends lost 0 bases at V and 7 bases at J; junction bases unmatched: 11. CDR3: CASSQDLGLAGYRNEQFF. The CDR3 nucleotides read TGCGCCAGCAGCCAAGATCTCGGACTAGCGGGCTACAGGAATGAGCAGTTCTTC.

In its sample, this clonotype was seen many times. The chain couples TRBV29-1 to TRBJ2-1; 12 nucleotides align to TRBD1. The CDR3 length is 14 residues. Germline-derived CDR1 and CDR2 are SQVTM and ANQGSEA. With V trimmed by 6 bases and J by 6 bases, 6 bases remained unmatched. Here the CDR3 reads CSVFEGQGANEQFF. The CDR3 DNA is TGCAGCGTGTTCGAGGGACAGGGGGCCAATGAGCAGTTCTTC.

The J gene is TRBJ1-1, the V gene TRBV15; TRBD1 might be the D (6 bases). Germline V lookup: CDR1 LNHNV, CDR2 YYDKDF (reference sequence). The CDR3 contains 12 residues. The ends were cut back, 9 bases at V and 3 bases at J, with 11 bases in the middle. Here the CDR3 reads CATGQGHTEAFF. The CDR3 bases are TGTGCCACTGGGCAGGGGCACACTGAAGCTTTCTTT.

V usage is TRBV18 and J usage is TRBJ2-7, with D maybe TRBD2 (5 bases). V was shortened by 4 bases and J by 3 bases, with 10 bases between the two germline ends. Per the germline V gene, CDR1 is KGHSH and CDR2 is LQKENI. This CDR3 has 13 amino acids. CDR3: CASSLGLDYEQYF. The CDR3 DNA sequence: TGTGCCAGCTCACTTGGACTGGACTACGAGCAGTACTTC.

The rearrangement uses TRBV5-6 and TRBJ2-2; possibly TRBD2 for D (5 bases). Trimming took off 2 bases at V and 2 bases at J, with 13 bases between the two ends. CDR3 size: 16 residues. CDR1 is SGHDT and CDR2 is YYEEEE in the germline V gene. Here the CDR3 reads CASSFAGLSNTGELFF. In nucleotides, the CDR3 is TGTGCCAGCAGCTTTGCGGGCCTGAGCAACACCGGGGAGCTGTTTTTT.

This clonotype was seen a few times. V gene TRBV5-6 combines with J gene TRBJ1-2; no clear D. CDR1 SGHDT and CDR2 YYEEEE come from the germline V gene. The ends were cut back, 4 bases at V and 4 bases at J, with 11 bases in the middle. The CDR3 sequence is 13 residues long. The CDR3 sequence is CASSTDVPYGYTF. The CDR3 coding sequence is TGTGCCAGCAGCACTGACGTCCCCTATGGCTACACCTTC.

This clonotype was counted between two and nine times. The CDR3 here is CSVSGTGSSGQYF. In nucleotides, the CDR3 is TGCAGCGTGTCCGGGACAGGGAGTTCCGGGCAGTACTTC. The chain combines TRBV29-1 with TRBJ2-7, with 9 bases that match TRBD1. This CDR3 has 13 amino acids. With 6 bases clipped from V and 9 bases from J, the junction kept 12 bases outside the gene matches. The germline CDR1 and CDR2 sequences are SQVTM and ANQGSEA.

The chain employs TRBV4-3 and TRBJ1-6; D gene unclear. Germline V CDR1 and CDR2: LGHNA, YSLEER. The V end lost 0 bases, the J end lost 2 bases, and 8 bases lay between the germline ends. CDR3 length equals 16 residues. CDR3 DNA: TGCGCCAGCAGCCAAGATGAGGGAGCCTATAATTCACCCCTCCACTTT. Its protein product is CASSQDEGAYNSPLHF.

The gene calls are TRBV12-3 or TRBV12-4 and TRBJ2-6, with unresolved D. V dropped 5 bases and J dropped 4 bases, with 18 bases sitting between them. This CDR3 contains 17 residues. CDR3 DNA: TGTGCCAGCAGTCGCGTCTTCCAAATAGCAGGGGCCAACGTCCTGACTTTC. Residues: CASSRVFQIAGANVLTF.

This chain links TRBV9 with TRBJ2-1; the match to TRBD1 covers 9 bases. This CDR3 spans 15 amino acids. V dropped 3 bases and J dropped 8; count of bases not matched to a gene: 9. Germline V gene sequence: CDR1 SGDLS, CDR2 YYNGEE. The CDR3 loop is CASSGGQGVSDEQFF. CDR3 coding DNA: TGTGCCAGCAGCGGGGGACAGGGTGTTAGTGATGAGCAGTTCTTC.

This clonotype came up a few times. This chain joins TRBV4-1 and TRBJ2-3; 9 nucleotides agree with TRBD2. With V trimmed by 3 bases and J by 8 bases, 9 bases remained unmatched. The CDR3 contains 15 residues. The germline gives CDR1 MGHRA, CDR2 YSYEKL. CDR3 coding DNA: TGCGCCAGCAGCCAGCTGGGACTAGCTTTGGGTACGCAGTATTTT. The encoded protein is CASSQLGLALGTQYF.

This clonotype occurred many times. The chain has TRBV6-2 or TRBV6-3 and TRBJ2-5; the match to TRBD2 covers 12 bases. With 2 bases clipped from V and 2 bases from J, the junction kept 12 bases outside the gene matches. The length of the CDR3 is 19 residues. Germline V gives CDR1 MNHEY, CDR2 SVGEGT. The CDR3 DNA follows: TGTGCCAGCAGTTACGCCAGAAAATCCGGGACTAGCGGGCAAGAGACCCAGTACTTC. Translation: CASSYARKSGTSGQETQYF.